Below, 28 T cell receptor beta chains from the same sample are listed, as sequenced in a study of OX40 agonist ivuxolimab in advanced cancers. Method: immunoSEQ multiplex PCR; TCRdb's copy keeps in-frame clones and lacks some. The sample lists 60,000 to 90,000 clones, around 90% occurring once. The material sequenced was CD4+ or CD8+ T cells sorted from blood, taken in a trial of the OX40 agonist ivuxolimab. The receptors here all came from an adult with an advanced solid tumor such as melanoma, head and neck, liver or kidney cancer.

The chain joins TRBV19 to TRBJ1-5; the D gene is possibly TRBD1 (6 bases). This CDR3 comprises 16 residues. The germline V gene has CDR1 LNHDA and CDR2 SQIVND (reference sequence). The germline V and J ends were trimmed by 6 bases and 2 bases, with 17 bases remaining between them. The CDR3, as DNA: TGTGCCAGTAGGCCGGACACAGGGATCGGCAATCAGCCCCAGCATTTT. It is translated as CASRPDTGIGNQPQHF.

V is TRBV11-2 and J is TRBJ2-7; 7 nucleotides match TRBD1. The trim removed 2 bases at V and 6 bases at J, leaving 13 bases unmatched. Germline CDR1 is SGHAT and CDR2 is FQNNGV. CDR3 length: 16 residues. Here the CDR3 DNA reads TGTGCCAGCAGCTTAACCCAGGCAGGGGGTCCGTCCGAGCAGTACTTC. It is translated as CASSLTQAGGPSEQYF.

The chain recombines TRBV7-2 with TRBJ2-7; 13 nucleotides align to TRBD2. CDR1 SGHTA and CDR2 FQGNSA come from the germline V gene. CDR3 length: 17 amino acids. The ends lost 6 bases at V and 5 bases at J; junction bases unmatched: 13. CDR3 coding DNA: TGTGCCAGCAGGTCCAGCGGCCGACTAGCGGGAGGACACGAGCAGTACTTC. Translation: CASRSSGRLAGGHEQYF.

This sequence joins TRBV5-8 and TRBJ2-5, with D possibly matching TRBD2 (6 bases). The germline V gene has CDR1 SGHTS and CDR2 YDEGEE. Deletions cut 6 bases from V and 7 bases from J, with 19 bases between. The CDR3 length is 14 residues. The DNA of the CDR3 is TGTGCCAGCACCCTAAGTACCCAGCGGGCGACCCAGTACTTC. This sequence encodes CASTLSTQRATQYF.

V is TRBV5-1 and J is TRBJ2-5; 10 nucleotides agree with TRBD2. Unmatched junction bases numbered 8, after V lost 1 base and J lost 2 bases. The germline V gene encodes CDR1 SGHRS and CDR2 YFSETQ. The CDR3 sequence is 17 residues long. Here the CDR3 reads CASSLIPTSGSQETQYF. The CDR3 bases are TGCGCCAGCAGCTTGATCCCGACTAGCGGGTCTCAAGAGACCCAGTACTTC.

This chain uses TRBV10-3 with TRBJ2-3; D is perhaps TRBD2 (6 bases). Trimming took 3 bases from V and 2 from J, leaving 12 bases between them. This CDR3 contains 15 residues. Germline CDR1 ENHRY, CDR2 SYGVKD. This CDR3 reads CAISELAVDTDTQYF. The CDR3 DNA is TGTGCCATCAGTGAATTAGCGGTAGACACAGATACGCAGTATTTT.

V and J are TRBV7-9 and TRBJ2-2, with 8 bases identical to TRBD2. The CDR3 is 19 amino acids. V lost 7 bases, J lost 2 bases, and 18 bases stayed unmatched. From germline, CDR1 is SEHNR and CDR2 FQNEAQ (reference sequence). CDR3 amino acids: CASNLGRIVLAVNTGELFF. In DNA, the CDR3 is TGTGCCAGCAACCTTGGTCGGATTGTACTAGCGGTAAACACCGGGGAGCTGTTTTTT.

The chain joins TRBV27 to TRBJ1-1; weak D call: TRBD1 (6 bases). Looked up from germline, CDR1 is MNHEY and CDR2 is SMNVEV (reference sequence). V dropped 2 bases and J dropped 5 bases, with 9 bases sitting between them. This CDR3 is built from 13 residues. Here the CDR3 DNA reads TGTGCCAGCAGTTTAAGGGGGGAGACTGAAGCTTTCTTT. It translates to CASSLRGETEAFF.

The chain recombines TRBV28 with TRBJ1-5; D perhaps matches TRBD1 (5 bases). Germline V gene data show CDR1 as MDHEN and CDR2 as SYDVKM. Trimming removed 5 bases at V and 0 bases at J, with 11 bases between. CDR3 size: 15 residues. The CDR3 here is CASSTQGGSNQPQHF. The DNA for the CDR3 is TGTGCCAGCAGTACCCAGGGTGGTAGCAATCAGCCCCAGCATTTT.

The chain recombines TRBV18 with TRBJ2-7; D is perhaps TRBD1 (5 bases). The CDR3 covers 13 residues. Trimming pared 0 bases from V and 4 bases from J, leaving 7 bases between. Germline V gene data show CDR1 as KGHSH and CDR2 as LQKENI. CDR3 in DNA: TGTGCCAGCTCACCACCGGACATTTACGAGCAGTACTTC. It yields the protein CASSPPDIYEQYF.

This chain uses TRBV4-3 with TRBJ2-7; 8 bases fit TRBD2. Trimming cost V 0 bases and J 4 bases; bases outside gene matches: 14. The CDR3 sequence is 18 residues long. Germline CDR1 and CDR2: LGHNA and YSLEER. CDR3 residues: CASSQDLVPSGSRYEQYF. In DNA, the CDR3 is TGCGCCAGCAGCCAAGATCTGGTCCCCAGCGGGAGTCGATACGAGCAGTACTTC.

This clone came up once. J is TRBJ1-2 and V is TRBV20-1, with 7 positions matching TRBD1. The V gene's germline CDR1 is DFQATT and CDR2 SNEGSKA (reference sequence). Unmatched junction bases numbered 2, after V lost 7 bases and J lost 3 bases. This CDR3 has 11 amino acids. The chain's CDR3 is CSGGTDYGYTF. The CDR3 DNA reads as TGCAGTGGGGGGACAGACTATGGCTACACCTTC.

CDR3 protein: CASSLSPGGNQPQHF. The CDR3 DNA reads TGCGCCAGCAGCTTGTCTCCTGGTGGCAATCAGCCCCAGCATTTT. This chain uses TRBV5-1 with TRBJ1-5, with D uncertain. V was clipped by 1 base and J by 2 bases, with 10 bases between them. The CDR3 spans 15 residues. Germline V gene data show CDR1 as SGHRS and CDR2 as YFSETQ.

This clone has more than one count but fewer than ten. The chain employs TRBV7-8 and TRBJ2-1; 9 bases fit TRBD2. Germline V gene sequence: CDR1 SGHVS, CDR2 FQNEAQ. V dropped 4 bases and J dropped 7; count of bases not matched to a gene: 8. The CDR3 covers 15 residues. CDR3 DNA sequence: TGTGCCAGCAGCTCGCGGGGGGGCCTATCAAATGAGCAGTTCTTC. It translates to CASSSRGGLSNEQFF.

The chain combines TRBV7-2 with TRBJ2-7; TRBD2 matches 14 bases. The CDR3 covers 16 residues. J was trimmed by 6 bases and V by 5 bases; bases with no gene match: 9. Germline lookup yields CDR1 SGHTA and CDR2 FQGNSA. The DNA for the CDR3 is TGTGCCAGCAGCGCTACGACTAGCGGGGGGGCCGGCGAGCAGTACTTC. This gives the protein CASSATTSGGAGEQYF.

The V gene is TRBV9, the J gene TRBJ2-3; weak D call: TRBD2 (6 bases). This CDR3 is 16 amino acids long. Germline V gene lookup returns CDR1 SGDLS and CDR2 YYNGEE. Trimming pared 4 bases from V and 2 bases from J, leaving 17 bases between. CDR3 sequence: CASSPRLDLPTDTQYF. The CDR3 nucleotides read TGTGCCAGCAGCCCCCGACTAGACTTACCCACAGATACGCAGTATTTT.

This clone appeared once. The chain uses TRBV7-8 and TRBJ1-2; D may be TRBD1 (5 bases). Germline values: CDR1 SGHVS, CDR2 FQNEAQ. Trimming pared 4 bases from V and 7 bases from J, leaving 22 bases between. The CDR3 extends over 16 amino acids. The DNA of the CDR3 is TGTGCCAGCAGCTACGGACAAGCCCTTGAGGATGGTGGCTACACCTTC. It encodes CASSYGQALEDGGYTF.

V and J are TRBV28 and TRBJ2-7, with D tentatively TRBD1 or TRBD2 (5 bases each). CDR3 length: 14 residues. Germline V gene data show CDR1 as MDHEN and CDR2 as SYDVKM. Deletions cut 4 bases from V and 2 bases from J, with 12 bases between. The CDR3 region is CASSSGTFTYEQYF. CDR3 DNA: TGTGCCAGCAGTTCAGGGACGTTTACCTACGAGCAGTACTTC. Together with reference TRBV28 and TRBJ2-7, the CDR3 gives the full variable domain: DVKVTQSSRYLVKRTGEKVFLECVQDMDHENMFWYRQDPGLGLRLIYFSYDVKMKEKGDIPEGYSVSREKKERFSLILESASTNQTSMYLCASSSGTFTYEQYFGPGTRLTVT.

The chain recombines TRBV28 with TRBJ1-4; D not resolved. Trimming shortened V by 2 bases and J by 4 bases, and 5 bases separated the two germline ends. The germline gives CDR1 MDHEN, CDR2 SYDVKM. The CDR3 covers 13 residues. CDR3 in DNA: TGTGCCAGCAGTTTACCGATTAATGAAAAACTGTTTTTT. Protein: CASSLPINEKLFF.

V gene TRBV29-1 combines with J gene TRBJ2-5; TRBD1 might be the D (5 bases). The CDR3 has 12 amino acids. V lost 6 bases and J lost 4, with 12 bases in between. Germline loops: CDR1 SQVTM, CDR2 ANQGSEA. CDR3 residues: CSVDGARETQYF. Written as DNA, the CDR3 is TGCAGCGTAGATGGGGCTAGAGAGACCCAGTACTTC. Together with reference TRBV29-1 and TRBJ2-5, the CDR3 gives the full variable domain: SAVISQKPSRDICQRGTSLTIQCQVDSQVTMMFWYRQQPGQSLTLIATANQGSEATYESGFVIDKFPISRPNLTFSTLTVSNMSPEDSSIYLCSVDGARETQYFGPGTRLLVL.

The V call is TRBV10-3, the J call TRBJ1-3; D unresolved. Germline V CDR1 and CDR2: ENHRY, SYGVKD. CDR3 length equals 12 residues. Trimming removed 0 bases from V and 7 bases from J, with 4 bases in between. The CDR3 bases are TGTGCCATCAGTGAGTCGGGGAACACCATATATTTT. Its protein product is CAISESGNTIYF.

The chain links TRBV5-8 to TRBJ2-1; 14 nucleotides line up with TRBD2. Germline CDR1 SGHTS, CDR2 YDEGEE. The CDR3 is 18 residues long. The junction had 8 bases not matched to a gene; V was cut back by 3 bases and J by 3 bases. The CDR3 loop is CASSSSGTSGSFYNEQFF. The CDR3 coding sequence is TGTGCCAGCAGCTCCTCCGGGACTAGCGGGAGCTTCTACAATGAGCAGTTCTTC.

The rearrangement joins TRBV15 to TRBJ2-5; no clear D gene. CDR1 and CDR2 from the germline V gene are LNHNV and YYDKDF (reference sequence). The CDR3 runs to 12 residues. The V gene lost 2 bases and the J gene lost 3 bases, with 4 bases spanning the gap. Here the CDR3 reads CATSRPEETQYF. As DNA, the CDR3 is TGTGCCACCAGCAGACCGGAAGAGACCCAGTACTTC. Looking up the rest from reference TRBV15 and TRBJ2-5 gives the full variable domain: DAMVIQNPRYQVTQFGKPVTLSCSQTLNHNVMYWYQQKSSQAPKLLFHYYDKDFNNEADTPDNFQSRRPNTSFCFLDIRSPGLGDTAMYLCATSRPEETQYFGPGTRLLVL.

V gene TRBV7-2 combines with J gene TRBJ2-7; TRBD1 matches at 8 bases. Germline loops: CDR1 SGHTA, CDR2 FQGNSA. Trimming took 5 bases from V and 5 from J; bases not matched to a gene: 8. CDR3 length equals 14 residues. CDR3 in DNA: TGTGCCAGCAGCACGCGGACAGGGTACCACGAGCAGTACTTC. This encodes CASSTRTGYHEQYF.

V usage is TRBV10-2 and J usage is TRBJ2-5; D may be TRBD1 (6 bases). The V gene's germline CDR1 is WSHSY and CDR2 SAAADI. The CDR3 length is 11 residues. The CDR3 sequence is CGSQGQETQYF. The CDR3 DNA is TGCGGATCCCAGGGGCAAGAGACCCAGTACTTC.

V and J are TRBV18 and TRBJ2-1; tentatively, D is TRBD2 (6 bases). Germline lookup yields CDR1 KGHSH and CDR2 LQKENI. This CDR3 has 13 residues. V gave up 1 base and J gave up 8 bases, with 9 bases separating them. The CDR3 DNA reads TGTGCCAGCTCACCACAGGGGAGGCATGAGCAGTTCTTC. Residues: CASSPQGRHEQFF.

The CDR3 DNA follows: TGTGCCAGCTCTACCCCGCGGACAGGGAACAATGAGCAGTTCTTC. Translating gives CASSTPRTGNNEQFF. The chain employs TRBV18 and TRBJ2-1; 8 bases agree with TRBD1. The trim removed 6 bases at V and 5 bases at J, leaving 9 bases unmatched. The CDR3 is 15 residues long. Per germline, CDR1 KGHSH and CDR2 LQKENI.

The rearrangement links TRBV20-1 to TRBJ1-2; D is uncertain. CDR1 and CDR2 (germline): DFQATT, SNEGSKA (reference sequence). There are 11 residues in the CDR3. The CDR3 DNA follows: TGCAGCCTGTTGGAACAAGCTGGCTACACCTTC. Its protein is CSLLEQAGYTF.